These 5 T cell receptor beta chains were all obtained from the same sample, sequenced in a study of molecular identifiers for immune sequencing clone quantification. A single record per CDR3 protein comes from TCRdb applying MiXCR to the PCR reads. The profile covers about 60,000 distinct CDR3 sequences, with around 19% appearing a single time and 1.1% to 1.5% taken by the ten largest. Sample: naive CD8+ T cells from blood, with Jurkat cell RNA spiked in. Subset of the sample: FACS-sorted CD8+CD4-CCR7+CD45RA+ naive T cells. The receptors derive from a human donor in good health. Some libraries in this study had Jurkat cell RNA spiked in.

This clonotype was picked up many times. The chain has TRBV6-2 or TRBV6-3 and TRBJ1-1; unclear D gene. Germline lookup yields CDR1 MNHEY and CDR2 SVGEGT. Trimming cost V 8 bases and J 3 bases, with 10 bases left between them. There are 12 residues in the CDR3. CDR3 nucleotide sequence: TGTGCCAGCCAAGAGACCCACACTGAAGCTTTCTTT. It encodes CASQETHTEAFF.

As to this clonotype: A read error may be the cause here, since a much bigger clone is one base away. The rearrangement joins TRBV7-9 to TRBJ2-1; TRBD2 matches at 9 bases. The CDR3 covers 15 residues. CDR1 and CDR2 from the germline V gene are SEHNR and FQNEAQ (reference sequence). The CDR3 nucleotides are TGTGCCAGCAGCCCACCTGGACTAGCGATAGTTGAGCGGTTCTTC. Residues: CASSPPGLAIVERFF.

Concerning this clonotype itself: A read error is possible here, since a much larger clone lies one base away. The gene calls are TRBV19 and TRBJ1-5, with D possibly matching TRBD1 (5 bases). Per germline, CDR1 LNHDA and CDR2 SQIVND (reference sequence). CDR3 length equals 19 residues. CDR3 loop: CASSTIFGNRGSGNLPQHF. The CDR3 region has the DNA TGTGCCAGTAGTACTATTTTTGGAAATCGGGGCTCCGGGAATCTGCCCCAGCATTTT.

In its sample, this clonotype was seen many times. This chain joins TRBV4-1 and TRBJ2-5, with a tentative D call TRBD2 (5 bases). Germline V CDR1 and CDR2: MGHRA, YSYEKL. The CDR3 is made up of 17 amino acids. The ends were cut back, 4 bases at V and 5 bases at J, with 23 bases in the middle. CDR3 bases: TGCGCCAGCAGCCGAGGCCCCGGGGATACTAGATCTGAGACCCAGTACTTC. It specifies CASSRGPGDTRSETQYF.

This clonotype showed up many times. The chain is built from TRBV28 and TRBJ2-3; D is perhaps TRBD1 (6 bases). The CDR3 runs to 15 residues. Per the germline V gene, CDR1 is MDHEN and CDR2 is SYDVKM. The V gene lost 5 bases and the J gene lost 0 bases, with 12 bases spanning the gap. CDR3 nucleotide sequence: TGTGCCAGCAGTATGGACAGCTTAAGCACAGATACGCAGTATTTT. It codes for CASSMDSLSTDTQYF.